The present T cell receptor beta chain was sequenced within a study of blood T cell repertoires in COVID-19. As for the study in general: T cells, B-cell-depleted T cells, or PBMCs provided the cDNA or gDNA that served as material.

Authors' analysis steps: By means of reference gene primer amplification, nucleated cell counts were estimated. This table comes from immunoSEQ multiplex PCR, and its TCRdb copy is limited to in-frame clones, with some not included. D and trimming come from the DNA, and the V and J calls and clone size come from that table. The table lists about 130,000 clones, 70% to 90% of them singletons. The junction had 7 bases not matched to a gene; V was cut back by 1 base and J by 5 bases. The length of the CDR3 is 16 residues. Per the germline V gene, CDR1 is SGHRS and CDR2 is YFSETQ. The clonotype was recovered from a human donor in a cohort sampled during active COVID-19. The J gene is TRBJ2-7, the V gene TRBV5-1; 12 bases match TRBD1. The sample was peripheral blood. The CDR3: CASSLNPGQGANEQYF. As DNA, the CDR3 is TGCGCCAGCAGCTTGAACCCGGGACAGGGGGCGAACGAGCAGTACTTC. The full variable domain, in which reference TRBV5-1 and TRBJ2-7 provide the parts outside the CDR3, is KAGVTQTPRYLIKTRGQQVTLSCSPISGHRSVSWYQQTPGQGLQFLFEYFSETQRNKGNFPGRFSGRQFSNSRSEMNVSTLELGDSALYLCASSLNPGQGANEQYFGPGTRLTVT.